The 20 T cell receptor beta chains reported below all come from one sample, sequenced in a study of neurological immune-mediated disorders. TCRdb used MiXCR to reprocess the 5' RACE reads, holding one entry per CDR3 protein. The data hold 15,000 to 20,000 distinct CDR3 sequences, with around a tenth observed a single time. Specimen: CD8+ T cells from blood. The source of these receptors is a woman in her forties or fifties in good health.

This clonotype was recorded at least ten times. The chain links TRBV19 to TRBJ2-5; tentative D call: TRBD1 (6 bases). The germline V and J ends were trimmed by 3 bases and 9 bases, with 20 bases remaining between them. The CDR3 loop spans 15 amino acids. Germline loops: CDR1 LNHDA, CDR2 SQIVND (reference sequence). The CDR3 coding sequence is TGTGCCAGTAGTATGGTGGACAGCCCTTCGTTGGCCCAGTACTTC. Translated, it gives CASSMVDSPSLAQYF.

This clonotype was found many times. The chain combines TRBV29-1 with TRBJ1-2; TRBD1 is a possible D gene (5 bases). The CDR3 has 13 amino acids. Germline CDR1 and CDR2: SQVTM and ANQGSEA. V was cut by 0 bases and J by 4 bases, with 9 bases left in between. The CDR3 reads CSVEEMGPYGYTF. DNA of the CDR3: TGCAGCGTTGAAGAGATGGGACCCTATGGCTACACCTTC.

This clonotype has at least ten counts. The CDR3 sequence is CASSTRDLPGDEQFF. The CDR3 nucleotides are TGTGCCAGCAGTACCCGGGACCTACCCGGTGATGAGCAGTTCTTC. V is TRBV6-1 and J is TRBJ2-1; D possibly matches TRBD1 or TRBD2 (5 bases each). The ends were cut back, 5 bases at V and 8 bases at J, with 19 bases in the middle. From germline, CDR1 is MNHNS and CDR2 SASEGT. This CDR3 is built from 15 residues.

In this sample, this clonotype turned up many times. The CDR3 DNA sequence: TGTGCCAGCAGCTACCCGGCCCTTTATGAGCAGTACTTC. This sequence encodes CASSYPALYEQYF. This chain uses TRBV7-9 with TRBJ2-7; D is undetermined. Germline V gives CDR1 SEHNR, CDR2 FQNEAQ (reference sequence). The V and J ends lost 4 bases and 7 bases respectively, with 14 bases between them. The CDR3 runs to 13 residues.

The chain employs TRBV7-8 and TRBJ2-7; D remains ambiguous. The CDR3 is made up of 12 amino acids. Germline V gene data show CDR1 as SGHVS and CDR2 as FQNEAQ. Between the trimmed V and J ends, which lost 3 bases and 3 bases, there was a span of 6 bases. CDR3 residues: CASSFLFYEQYF. CDR3 DNA: TGTGCCAGCAGCTTCCTATTCTACGAGCAGTACTTC. The whole variable domain, filled in from reference TRBV7-8 and TRBJ2-7, reads GAGVSQSPRYKVAKRGQDVALRCDPISGHVSLFWYQQALGQGPEFLTYFQNEAQLDKSGLPSDRFFAERPEGSVSTLKIQRTQQEDSAVYLCASSFLFYEQYFGPGTRLTVT.

This clonotype occurred many times. This chain links TRBV9 with TRBJ2-3, with D uncertain. V dropped 2 bases and J dropped 4 bases, with 5 bases sitting between them. The CDR3 extends over 12 amino acids. Germline V gene data show CDR1 as SGDLS and CDR2 as YYNGEE. CDR3 residues: CASSVPPDTQYF. The CDR3 nucleotides are TGTGCCAGCAGCGTTCCCCCAGATACGCAGTATTTT. The entire variable domain, with the rest obtained from reference TRBV9 and TRBJ2-3, is as follows: DSGVTQTPKHLITATGQRVTLRCSPRSGDLSVYWYQQSLDQGLQFLIQYYNGEERAKGNILERFSAQQFPDLHSELNLSSLELGDSALYFCASSVPPDTQYFGPGTRLTVL.

This clonotype was seen ten or more times. The chain joins TRBV5-1 to TRBJ2-6; no definite D call. Trimming pared 4 bases from V and 0 bases from J, leaving 8 bases between. The length of the CDR3 is 15 residues. CDR1 and CDR2 from the germline V gene are SGHRS and YFSETQ. In DNA, the CDR3 is TGCGCCAGCAGCCCCGACATCTCTGGGGCCAACGTCCTGACTTTC. Encoded protein: CASSPDISGANVLTF. The variable domain in full, completed from reference TRBV5-1 and TRBJ2-6, reads KAGVTQTPRYLIKTRGQQVTLSCSPISGHRSVSWYQQTPGQGLQFLFEYFSETQRNKGNFPGRFSGRQFSNSRSEMNVSTLELGDSALYLCASSPDISGANVLTFGAGSRLTVL.

Worth noting for this clonotype: Compared with germline, one end of the junction differs, possibly owing to a read error. This rearrangement joins TRBV5-1 to TRBJ1-1, with D uncertain. The germline CDR1 and CDR2 sequences are SGHRS and YFSETQ. The CDR3 loop spans 14 amino acids. In DNA, the CDR3 is TGTGCCAGCAGCTTAGGTCAGCCGAACACTGAAGCTTTCTTT. It is translated as CASSLGQPNTEAFF.

By sample fraction, this clonotype is medium-sized. The chain employs TRBV29-1 and TRBJ2-7; no clear D. V lost 2 bases and J 1 base, leaving 9 bases between the germline ends. This CDR3 spans 13 amino acids. Germline-derived CDR1 and CDR2 are SQVTM and ANQGSEA. CDR3 residues: CSVEWLDSYEQYF. DNA of the CDR3: TGCAGCGTTGAATGGCTTGATTCCTACGAGCAGTACTTC.

In its sample, this clonotype was seen many times. The chain joins TRBV6-5 to TRBJ2-2; TRBD2 aligns across 14 bases. CDR3 length: 19 amino acids. Germline CDR1 and CDR2: MNHEY and SVGAGI. The V gene end was trimmed by 5 bases and the J gene end by 1 base; junction bases not matched to a gene: 9. The DNA for the CDR3 is TGTGCCAGCAGTCACCCGACTAGCGGGGGGGCCCGGAACACCGGGGAGCTGTTTTTT. Residues: CASSHPTSGGARNTGELFF.

The rearrangement uses TRBV5-6 and TRBJ2-3; a weak D match, TRBD1 (5 bases). V lost 2 bases and J lost 2, with 15 bases in between. CDR3 length: 16 amino acids. Germline CDR1 SGHDT, CDR2 YYEEEE. CDR3 sequence: CASSLFSDRFTDTQYF. DNA for the CDR3: TGTGCCAGCAGCTTATTCAGCGACAGATTCACAGATACGCAGTATTTT.

Many counts were recorded for this clonotype. The rearrangement uses TRBV6-5 and TRBJ2-3, with TRBD1 matching 7 bases. The germline V gene has CDR1 MNHEY and CDR2 SVGAGI. With 2 bases clipped from V and 0 bases from J, the junction kept 2 bases outside the gene matches. CDR3 size: 15 residues. The CDR3 DNA is TGTGCCAGCAGTTACGAGACAGGGAGCACAGATACGCAGTATTTT. Its protein product is CASSYETGSTDTQYF.

This clonotype was picked up a small number of times. The V call is TRBV6-2 or TRBV6-3, the J call TRBJ2-3; 7 bases map to TRBD2. Germline CDR1 reads MNHEY; CDR2 reads SVGEGT. V lost 4 bases, J lost 1 base, and 11 bases stayed unmatched. The CDR3 has 17 residues. CDR3 amino acids: CASSSPRREHRTDTQYF. CDR3 coding DNA: TGTGCCAGCAGTTCCCCGCGGCGGGAGCATCGCACAGATACGCAGTATTTT.

This clonotype showed up many times. The chain links TRBV27 to TRBJ2-7; 9 bases agree with TRBD1. This CDR3 is 14 amino acids long. The junction had 6 bases not matched to a gene; V was cut back by 5 bases and J by 4 bases. The V gene's germline CDR1 is MNHEY and CDR2 SMNVEV (reference sequence). The CDR3 coding sequence is TGTGCCAGCAGTCTACAGGGGGCCAAGTACGAGCAGTACTTC. Amino acid sequence: CASSLQGAKYEQYF.

This clonotype was seen many times. The chain joins TRBV7-9 to TRBJ2-1, with TRBD2 matching 9 bases. The V gene's germline CDR1 is SEHNR and CDR2 FQNEAQ (reference sequence). J was trimmed by 7 bases and V by 5 bases; bases with no gene match: 6. The CDR3 runs 14 residues. CDR3 sequence reads: CASSTLAGINEQFF. CDR3 bases: TGTGCCAGCAGCACACTAGCGGGCATAAATGAGCAGTTCTTC.

This clonotype was detected only once. The CDR3 loop reads CASSLKPGNTEAFF. CDR3 nucleotides: TGTGCCAGCAGTTTAAAACCAGGGAACACTGAAGCTTTCTTT. The chain links TRBV28 to TRBJ1-1; D is unresolved. V lost 2 bases and J lost 1, with 8 bases in between. Germline CDR1 MDHEN, CDR2 SYDVKM. The CDR3 covers 14 residues. Variable domain in full (rest from reference TRBV28 and TRBJ1-1): DVKVTQSSRYLVKRTGEKVFLECVQDMDHENMFWYRQDPGLGLRLIYFSYDVKMKEKGDIPEGYSVSREKKERFSLILESASTNQTSMYLCASSLKPGNTEAFFGQGTRLTVV.

In this sample, this clonotype turned up many times. The J gene is TRBJ2-7, the V gene TRBV3-1, with D maybe TRBD2 (7 bases). This CDR3 region has 16 residues. Trimming removed 2 bases at V and 5 bases at J, with 19 bases between. The germline V gene has CDR1 LGHDT and CDR2 YNNKEL (reference sequence). The CDR3 spells CASSQPSRGPRDEQYF. For the CDR3, the DNA is TGTGCCAGCAGCCAACCGTCGCGGGGGCCTAGGGACGAGCAGTACTTC.

In this sample, this clonotype turned up many times. The CDR3: CASSPERQASTDTQYF. The CDR3 nucleotides are TGTGCCAGCAGCCCAGAGCGGCAGGCGAGCACAGATACGCAGTATTTT. V usage is TRBV9 and J usage is TRBJ2-3, with D tentatively TRBD2 (5 bases). This CDR3 is 16 amino acids long. CDR1 and CDR2 from the germline V gene are SGDLS and YYNGEE. V lost 4 bases and J lost 0, with 15 bases in between.

This clonotype was seen at least ten times. The chain couples TRBV24-1 to TRBJ2-7; D is unresolved. Trimming took 3 bases from V and 2 from J, leaving 7 bases between them. From germline, CDR1 is KGHDR and CDR2 SFDVKD. CDR3 length equals 13 residues. The CDR3 is CATSDMAAYEQYF. For the CDR3, the DNA is TGTGCCACCAGTGATATGGCAGCCTACGAGCAGTACTTC.

This clonotype was counted ten times or more. The J gene is TRBJ2-6, the V gene TRBV11-2, with D unresolved. The V and J ends lost 8 bases and 4 bases respectively, with 12 bases between them. There are 14 residues in the CDR3. CDR1 and CDR2 from the germline V gene are SGHAT and FQNNGV. The CDR3 coding sequence is TGTGCCAGCCCGCTCCGCTCGGGGGCCAACGTCCTGACTTTC. Amino acids: CASPLRSGANVLTF.